The present T cell receptor (beta chain) was sequenced within a study of T cell responses to AZD1222 COVID-19 vaccine. Whole-study findings and limits: Nearly half of spike-specific TCRs reportedly target unmutated variant regions. After two AZD1222 doses, spike-specific TCR breadth and depth rose versus day 0. Scientists sampled the repertoires only once the peak T cell response had passed.

Points on this clone: Antigen unknown.

Sequencing used immunoSEQ multiplex PCR; TCRdb keeps in-frame clones, though not all of them. The repertoire holds tens of thousands of clones, with roughly nine tenths as singletons. This CDR3 spans 13 amino acids. V lost 3 bases and J lost 2, with 8 bases in between. The clonotype was recovered from an adult who received the AZD1222 COVID-19 vaccine. The material was peripheral blood, obtained 28 days after the second AZD1222 dose. V usage is TRBV12-3 or TRBV12-4 and J usage is TRBJ2-7; D not certain. Here the CDR3 DNA reads TGTGCCAGCAGTTTGGGGTCGACCTACGAGCAGTACTTC. Protein sequence: CASSLGSTYEQYF.